The rows below give T cell receptor beta chains drawn from one sample of a study of blood T cell repertoires in COVID-19. Sequencing used immunoSEQ multiplex PCR; TCRdb keeps in-frame clones, though not all of them. The top ten hold over 5% of the sample, which has around 270,000 clones, 70% to 90% seen once. Sequencing was carried out using peripheral blood. Every receptor here comes from a woman aged 55-75 years with COVID-19, enrolled during active disease. The CDR3 runs from the conserved cysteine through the conserved F or W. Each record gives: D gene, V gene, CDR3 length, clone size, J gene, CDR3 protein, CDR3 DNA. The D gene is left open where the match is weak. Clone size is not always given. Where it is, it says once, few, many or a class for expanded clones.

>TRBD1|TRBV6-5|13|NA|TRBJ1-2
CASSRGQLYGYTF
TGTGCCAGCAGCAGGGGACAGCTCTATGGCTACACCTTC
>NA|TRBV4-1|17|few|TRBJ2-7
CASSQDRVGGYSYEQYF
TGCGCCAGCAGCCAAGATCGGGTTGGGGGGTACTCCTACGAGCAGTACTTC
>NA|TRBV7-3|16|NA|TRBJ1-1
CASSLTTSVRRGEAFF
TGTGCCAGCAGCTTAACGACGTCGGTTCGAAGGGGTGAAGCTTTCTTT
>NA|TRBV29-1|12|NA|TRBJ1-3
CSVARGGNTIYF
TGCAGCGTTGCCAGGGGCGGAAACACCATATATTTT
>NA|TRBV6-2/TRBV6-3|14|NA|TRBJ2-5
CASSGQGIRETQYF
TGTGCCAGCAGCGGTCAGGGGATTCGAGAGACCCAGTACTTC
>NA|TRBV4-3|13|NA|TRBJ1-5
CASSLGQNQPQHF
TGCGCCAGCAGCCTAGGACAAAATCAGCCCCAGCATTTT
>TRBD2|TRBV6-5|16|NA|TRBJ2-7
CASSYSASGLAYEQYF
TGTGCCAGCAGTTACTCGGCTAGCGGGTTGGCCTACGAGCAGTACTTC
>TRBD1|TRBV18|15|NA|TRBJ1-2
CASKRDRGATDGYTF
TGTGCCAGCAAACGGGACAGGGGGGCGACGGATGGCTACACCTTC
>NA|TRBV7-3|13|NA|TRBJ1-1
CASSSGFATEAFF
TGTGCCAGCAGCTCAGGGTTCGCCACTGAAGCTTTCTTT
>NA|TRBV20-1|11|NA|TRBJ1-2
CSPNREDGYTF
TGCAGCCCCAACAGGGAAGATGGCTACACCTTC
>NA|TRBV30|18|few|TRBJ1-2
CAWSSAQDSAQINYGYTF
TGTGCCTGGAGTTCAGCTCAGGACAGTGCCCAGATCAACTATGGCTACACCTTC
>TRBD1|TRBV7-2|15|NA|TRBJ1-6
CASSPGQGVRSPLHF
TGTGCCAGCAGCCCCGGTCAGGGGGTAAGGTCACCCCTCCACTTT
>NA|TRBV6-5|13|few|TRBJ1-1
CASSKGALLEAFF
TGTGCCAGCAGCAAAGGGGCCCTCCTTGAAGCTTTCTTT
>TRBD1|TRBV6-2/TRBV6-3|17|NA|TRBJ2-6
CASSTGTGPSGANVLTF
TGTGCCAGCAGTACCGGGACAGGGCCCTCTGGGGCCAACGTCCTGACTTTC
>NA|TRBV28|12|NA|TRBJ1-5
CASSLRNRPQHF
TGTGCCAGCAGTTTGCGGAACCGGCCCCAGCATTTT
>NA|TRBV24-1|15|NA|TRBJ2-3
CATSEVRSGTDTQYF
TGTGCCACCAGTGAAGTTCGGTCCGGGACAGATACGCAGTATTTT
>TRBD1|TRBV11-2|15|few|TRBJ1-5
CASSLDQGARQPQHF
TGTGCCAGCAGCTTAGACCAGGGGGCTCGGCAGCCCCAGCATTTT
>TRBD2|TRBV27|17|NA|TRBJ2-5
CASSPHGQAGELETQYF
TGTGCCAGCAGTCCACATGGTCAAGCGGGAGAGCTGGAGACCCAGTACTTC
>NA|TRBV7-9|14|NA|TRBJ1-3
CASSPDLSGNTIYF
TGTGCCAGCAGCCCAGATCTCTCTGGAAACACCATATATTTT
>NA|TRBV9|15|NA|TRBJ2-1
CASSPTPSSYNEQFF
TGTGCCAGCAGCCCAACTCCAAGCTCCTACAATGAGCAGTTCTTC
>NA|TRBV6-2/TRBV6-3|14|NA|TRBJ1-5
CASSPGQPREPQHF
TGTGCCAGCAGTCCGGGACAACCACGGGAGCCCCAGCATTTT
>NA|TRBV6-1|17|once|TRBJ1-2
CASSEGDWGPSNYGYTF
TGTGCCAGCAGTGAAGGAGACTGGGGCCCCTCTAACTATGGCTACACCTTC
>TRBD1|TRBV18|16|NA|TRBJ2-3
CASSPKTGGGTDTQYF
TGTGCCAGCTCACCAAAAACAGGGGGCGGCACAGATACGCAGTATTTT
>NA|TRBV11-1|13|NA|TRBJ1-1
CASSLGQNTEAFF
TGTGCCAGCAGCTTAGGACAGAACACTGAAGCTTTCTTT
>TRBD2|TRBV19|16|NA|TRBJ2-4
CASSPRLAGGINIQYF
TGTGCCAGTAGTCCTAGACTAGCGGGAGGGATAAACATTCAGTACTTC
>TRBD1|TRBV30|18|NA|TRBJ1-4
CAWGRDRATGTTNEKLFF
TGTGCCTGGGGGCGGGACAGGGCAACGGGGACAACTAATGAAAAACTGTTTTTT
>NA|TRBV5-1|16|NA|TRBJ1-3
CASSLDGRGSGNTIYF
TGCGCCAGCAGCTTGGACGGCAGGGGCTCTGGAAACACCATATATTTT
>NA|TRBV6-1|13|few|TRBJ1-5
CASSDQGHQPQHF
TGTGCCAGCAGTGACCAGGGGCATCAGCCCCAGCATTTT
>NA|TRBV19|15|NA|TRBJ1-5
CASTPGGAANQPQHF
TGTGCCAGTACTCCCGGGGGGGCAGCAAATCAGCCCCAGCATTTT
>TRBD1|TRBV30|16|NA|TRBJ1-6
CALPLVTGTGASPLHF
TGTGCCTTGCCGCTCGTCACCGGGACAGGAGCATCACCCCTCCACTTT
>TRBD2|TRBV18|14|NA|TRBJ2-1
CASSLAGGFNEQFF
TGTGCCAGTTCACTAGCGGGAGGTTTCAATGAGCAGTTCTTC
>NA|TRBV12-3/TRBV12-4|13|NA|TRBJ1-2
CASSFQGSYGYTF
TGTGCCAGCAGTTTCCAGGGGTCCTATGGCTACACCTTC
>TRBD2|TRBV5-5|14|NA|TRBJ2-1
CASSLIAGNNEQFF
TGTGCCAGCAGCTTGATAGCGGGAAACAATGAGCAGTTCTTC
>TRBD1|TRBV19|15|NA|TRBJ1-4
CASSTGTGGNEKLFF
TGTGCCAGTAGTACCGGGACAGGGGGTAATGAAAAACTGTTTTTT
>NA|TRBV7-9|13|NA|TRBJ2-1
CASAQARGNEQFF
TGTGCCAGCGCTCAGGCCCGGGGCAATGAGCAGTTCTTC
>NA|TRBV9|14|once|TRBJ2-1
CASSPLASYNEQFF
TGTGCCAGCAGCCCCCTGGCCTCCTACAATGAGCAGTTCTTC
>TRBD1|TRBV4-3|15|NA|TRBJ1-4
CASSQEKGAGEKLFF
TGCGCCAGCAGCCAAGAAAAGGGGGCCGGTGAAAAACTGTTTTTT
>NA|TRBV7-9|15|NA|TRBJ1-4
CASRNTGTPNEKLFF
TGTGCCAGCCGTAATACCGGGACTCCTAATGAAAAACTGTTTTTT
>NA|TRBV5-1|16|once|TRBJ1-4
CASSLGQATTNEKLFF
TGCGCCAGCAGCTTGGGACAGGCAACAACTAATGAAAAACTGTTTTTT
>TRBD2|TRBV7-3|15|few|TRBJ2-2
CASSLSSGRTGELFF
TGTGCCAGCAGCTTATCCAGCGGGAGGACCGGGGAGCTGTTTTTT
>TRBD1|TRBV7-9|14|NA|TRBJ1-1
CASSTQGAGTEAFF
TGTGCCAGCAGCACGCAGGGGGCGGGCACTGAAGCTTTCTTT
>TRBD1|TRBV18|15|NA|TRBJ1-2
CASSLGTGADYGYTF
TGTGCCAGCTCACTAGGGACAGGGGCCGACTATGGCTACACCTTC
>NA|TRBV7-8|14|few|TRBJ1-1
CASSFPGGDTEAFF
TGTGCCAGCAGCTTTCCGGGGGGTGATACTGAAGCTTTCTTT
>NA|TRBV9|13|NA|TRBJ1-6
CASSVTGFSPLHF
TGTGCCAGCAGCGTAACAGGGTTCTCACCCCTCCACTTT
>NA|TRBV7-8|12|NA|TRBJ1-1
CASSSRSVKAFF
TGTGCCAGCAGCTCTAGGTCAGTTAAAGCTTTCTTT
>TRBD2|TRBV4-1|16|NA|TRBJ2-7
CASSHERTSGAGGQYF
TGCGCCAGCAGCCATGAAAGGACTAGCGGTGCTGGAGGGCAGTACTTC
>NA|TRBV25-1|18|few|TRBJ1-4
CASSLRRGASTQGEKLFF
TGTGCCAGCAGCCTGCGTCGGGGGGCTTCAACCCAAGGGGAAAAACTGTTTTTT
>NA|TRBV18|12|NA|TRBJ1-1
CASSLADSTAFF
TGTGCCAGCTCACTCGCGGACAGCACGGCTTTCTTT
>NA|TRBV5-6|15|once|TRBJ1-1
CASSRLTGIYTEAFF
TGTGCCAGCAGCCGGCTTACAGGGATTTACACTGAAGCTTTCTTT
>NA|TRBV10-2|19|NA|TRBJ2-3
CASSELAPRLSLGTDTQYF
TGCGCCAGCAGTGAGTTAGCACCGAGACTCTCACTGGGCACAGATACGCAGTATTTT
>NA|TRBV5-3|16|NA|TRBJ1-2
CARPGSGTHSNYGYTF
TGTGCCAGACCAGGATCCGGGACACACTCTAACTATGGCTACACCTTC
>NA|TRBV4-1|16|NA|TRBJ2-7
CASSQDPIASSYEQYF
TGCGCCAGCAGCCAAGATCCTATAGCGAGCAGCTACGAGCAGTACTTC
>TRBD2|TRBV24-1|15|NA|TRBJ2-2
CATSMTSGMTGELFF
TGTGCCACCAGTATGACTAGCGGGATGACCGGGGAGCTGTTTTTT
>NA|TRBV2|13|NA|TRBJ1-6
CASSFDRRSPLHF
TGTGCCAGCAGCTTCGACAGGCGGTCACCCCTCCACTTT
>TRBD1|TRBV5-1|14|NA|TRBJ2-7
CASTGGQETYEQYF
TGCGCCAGCACCGGGGGACAGGAGACCTACGAGCAGTACTTC
>TRBD1|TRBV5-1|13|NA|TRBJ1-1
CASSLEQGIEAFF
TGCGCCAGCAGCTTGGAACAGGGGATTGAAGCTTTCTTT
>TRBD1|TRBV9|14|NA|TRBJ1-4
CASGLGTGVEKLFF
TGTGCCAGCGGGCTTGGGACAGGTGTTGAAAAACTGTTTTTT
>NA|TRBV5-1|14|NA|TRBJ1-1
CASSYLTGNTEAFF
TGCGCCAGCAGCTATCTAACAGGGAACACTGAAGCTTTCTTT